The next 14 T cell receptor beta chains were all read from a single sample in a study of blood T cell repertoires in COVID-19. The table came from immunoSEQ multiplex PCR; TCRdb's copy has only in-frame clones and leaves some out. Seen here are fewer than 250,000 clones, 87% observed once, and the top ten hold roughly a tenth. The sample consisted of PBMCs or T cells enriched from blood (not recorded which). All receptors derive from a man under 40 who had recovered from COVID-19.

The chain employs TRBV12-3 or TRBV12-4 and TRBJ1-2; possibly TRBD1 for D (5 bases). Between the trimmed V and J ends, which lost 3 bases and 8 bases, there was a span of 10 bases. The CDR3 has 12 amino acids. CDR3: CASSLGRYGYTF. Written as DNA, the CDR3 is TGTGCCAGCAGTTTGGGGCGATACGGCTACACCTTC.

The chain combines TRBV19 with TRBJ2-2; 9 nucleotides line up with TRBD2. The CDR3 sequence is 21 residues long. V was clipped by 7 bases and J by 3 bases; unmatched bases: 24. Germline V lookup: CDR1 LNHDA, CDR2 SQIVND (reference sequence). The CDR3 loop reads CASTSRTGGSLAGGHTGELFF. CDR3 bases: TGTGCCAGTACCTCAAGGACTGGGGGCTCGCTTGCGGGAGGGCACACCGGGGAGCTGTTTTTT.

This chain uses TRBV2 with TRBJ1-2, with TRBD1 identical over 7 bases. Trimming removed 7 bases from V and 2 bases from J; junction bases left unmatched: 13. Germline CDR1 SNHLY, CDR2 FYNNEI. The CDR3 length is 16 residues. CDR3 sequence: CASIGLDRSINYGYTF. The CDR3 DNA is TGTGCCAGCATCGGTCTGGACAGGAGCATCAACTATGGCTACACCTTC. The full variable domain, rest sourced from reference TRBV2 and TRBJ1-2, is EPEVTQTPSHQVTQMGQEVILRCVPISNHLYFYWYRQILGQKVEFLVSFYNNEISEKSEIFDDQFSVERPDGSNFTLKIRSTKLEDSAMYFCASIGLDRSINYGYTFGSGTRLTVV.

V and J are TRBV12-5 and TRBJ2-5; 7 positions match TRBD1. The trim removed 4 bases at V and 5 bases at J, leaving 4 bases unmatched. Germline values: CDR1 LGHNT, CDR2 FRNRAP. The CDR3 spans 13 residues. The CDR3 loop reads CASGSTGLETQYF. CDR3 DNA sequence: TGTGCTAGTGGTTCGACAGGGTTGGAGACCCAGTACTTC.

The chain carries TRBV4-1 and TRBJ1-4; 8 bases are shared with TRBD1. Unmatched junction bases numbered 3, after V lost 4 bases and J lost 2 bases. CDR1 is MGHRA and CDR2 is YSYEKL in the germline V gene. CDR3 length: 15 amino acids. CDR3 protein: CASSRRTGTNEKLFF. The CDR3 DNA sequence: TGCGCCAGCAGCCGTCGGACAGGGACTAATGAAAAACTGTTTTTT.

The chain couples TRBV18 to TRBJ2-7; 10 bases line up with TRBD2. The CDR3 runs to 15 residues. The trim removed 3 bases at V and 5 bases at J, leaving 7 bases unmatched. Germline CDR1 is KGHSH and CDR2 is LQKENI. The CDR3 DNA follows: TGTGCCAGCTCACCTCTAGCGGGAGACTTGAACGAGCAGTACTTC. Protein product: CASSPLAGDLNEQYF.

The rearrangement uses TRBV15 and TRBJ1-3; tentative D call: TRBD1 (5 bases). With 1 base removed from V and 2 bases from J, the gap between germline ends came to 9 bases. CDR1 LNHNV and CDR2 YYDKDF come from the germline V gene (reference sequence). The CDR3 is made up of 15 amino acids. CDR3 sequence (DNA): TGTGCCACCAGCAGAGGGCAGGGAACTGGAAACACCATATATTTT. Translating gives CATSRGQGTGNTIYF.

This chain uses TRBV30 with TRBJ1-4; the D gene is possibly TRBD1 (6 bases). Germline assignment: CDR1 GTSNPN and CDR2 SVGIG (reference sequence). This CDR3 has 15 residues. Trimming took off 4 bases at V and 5 bases at J, with 17 bases between the two ends. The CDR3 bases are TGTGCCTGGAATATGGGACACCGGGAAAATGAAAAACTGTTTTTT. Its protein is CAWNMGHRENEKLFF.

The chain recombines TRBV6-5 with TRBJ2-3, with 12 bases identical to TRBD2. Per the germline V gene, CDR1 is MNHEY and CDR2 is SVGAGI. The CDR3 is 15 residues long. V dropped 5 bases and J dropped 6; count of bases not matched to a gene: 6. The CDR3 nucleotides are TGTGCCAGCAGTCCTAGCGGGGGGGCTCGGGATACGCAGTATTTT. Its translation is CASSPSGGARDTQYF.

The genes are TRBV6-1 and TRBJ1-2; D gene unclear. The V end was cut by 1 base, the J end by 5 bases, with 11 bases between. The CDR3 consists of 14 residues. The germline V gene has CDR1 MNHNS and CDR2 SASEGT. In DNA, the CDR3 is TGTGCCAGCAGTGAAGGCTCACTCCGGTATGGCTACACCTTC. It codes for CASSEGSLRYGYTF.

V usage is TRBV25-1 and J usage is TRBJ1-2; tentatively, D is TRBD1 (5 bases). The V gene lost 0 bases and the J gene lost 4 bases, with 9 bases spanning the gap. This CDR3 region has 14 residues. Germline V gene data show CDR1 as MGHDK and CDR2 as SYGVNS. In nucleotides, the CDR3 is TGTGCCAGCAGTGAATACTACAGGTCCTATGGCTACACCTTC. As protein: CASSEYYRSYGYTF.

J is TRBJ1-1 and V is TRBV29-1; 7 nucleotides line up with TRBD1. The germline gives CDR1 SQVTM, CDR2 ANQGSEA. The ends lost 7 bases at V and 7 bases at J; junction bases unmatched: 12. The CDR3 loop spans 13 amino acids. Here the CDR3 reads CSASGGIDLEAFF. In nucleotides, the CDR3 is TGCAGCGCCTCAGGGGGTATCGATCTTGAAGCTTTCTTT.

V and J are TRBV10-3 and TRBJ2-7; D is uncertain. This CDR3 is 14 amino acids long. The germline V gene encodes CDR1 ENHRY and CDR2 SYGVKD. Trimming stripped 0 bases from V and 0 bases from J, with 6 bases between. The CDR3 loop is CAISESIDSYEQYF. The CDR3 bases are TGTGCCATCAGTGAGTCGATAGACTCCTACGAGCAGTACTTC.

This clone was counted only a few times. V and J are TRBV28 and TRBJ1-2; weak D call: TRBD1 (5 bases). Looked up from germline, CDR1 is MDHEN and CDR2 is SYDVKM. The CDR3 runs 16 residues. V lost 2 bases, J lost 3 bases, and 16 bases lay in between. The DNA for the CDR3 is TGTGCCAGCAGTTTAAATAGCTGGGGGGTGGACTATGGCTACACCTTC. Protein product: CASSLNSWGVDYGYTF.